This is a list of T cell receptor beta chains from one sample in a study of spatial heterogeneity in lung cancer. Each CDR3 protein gets one entry after TCRdb re-called the 5' RACE reads with MiXCR. The sample lists under 100,000 distinct CDR3 sequences, roughly 9.5% occurring once. The sample here was PBMCs, taken at surgery. The receptors stem from a male donor with early-stage non-small cell lung cancer. CDR3s include the opening cysteine and the closing phenylalanine or tryptophan. A D gene is named only where the DNA matches it firmly.

cdr3_length: 14; d_call: TRBD2; v_call: TRBV9; cdr3_aa: CASSPQHGGETQYF
cdr3_length: 14; d_call: TRBD2; v_call: TRBV10-3; cdr3_aa: CAITQDGGWGEQYF
cdr3_length: 16; d_call: TRBD2; v_call: TRBV11-2; cdr3_aa: CASSPWTSGRKNEQFF
cdr3_length: 16; d_call: .; v_call: TRBV12-2; cdr3_aa: CASRFEKTLRLYGYTF
cdr3_length: 15; d_call: .; v_call: TRBV4-3; cdr3_aa: CASSQEGSKGEPQHF
cdr3_length: 17; d_call: .; v_call: TRBV24-1; cdr3_aa: CATSDPFEGGRTGELFF
cdr3_length: 14; d_call: TRBD1; v_call: TRBV12-3/TRBV12-4; cdr3_aa: CASSLLAGGREQYF
cdr3_length: 13; d_call: .; v_call: TRBV2; cdr3_aa: CASSEPGTVAQYF
cdr3_length: 11; d_call: .; v_call: TRBV6-6; cdr3_aa: CATGRTYEQYF
cdr3_length: 13; d_call: .; v_call: TRBV9; cdr3_aa: CASSAQVWNEQFF
cdr3_length: 11; d_call: .; v_call: TRBV27; cdr3_aa: CASSWGYEQYF
cdr3_length: 15; d_call: TRBD2; v_call: TRBV13; cdr3_aa: CASSTLSGKSDIQYF
cdr3_length: 13; d_call: .; v_call: TRBV27; cdr3_aa: CASSPDRSYGYTF
cdr3_length: 12; d_call: .; v_call: TRBV12-3/TRBV12-4; cdr3_aa: CASSFGANVLTF